This TCR beta chain derives from a study of blood T cells in healthy people across ages. The study, taken as a whole, reports: Versus aged donors, long-lived donors had higher diversity and more naive CD4+ cells. Naive T cell percentage and TCR beta diversity correlated strongly.

PCR was performed a second time for roughly 6 to 12 cycles using a sample-barcoded 5' primer and a J-beta primer mix. TCRdb recomputed calls from the 5' RACE reads with MiXCR, one row per CDR3 protein. The profile shows almost 1 million distinct CDR3 sequences, about 51% of them singletons. On this clonotype: Antigen specificity is unknown.

Germline V gene sequence: CDR1 KGHSH, CDR2 LQKENI. The CDR3 has 14 amino acids. V lost 0 bases to trimming and J lost 2 bases, with 8 bases between them. Material: blood. The chain uses TRBV18 and TRBJ2-7, with D hard to call. The TCR originated in a woman in her sixties in good health. This CDR3 reads CASSPPEGTYEQYF. CDR3 in DNA: TGTGCCAGCTCACCACCCGAAGGCACCTACGAGCAGTACTTC. Combining the CDR3 with reference TRBV18 and TRBJ2-7 gives the whole variable domain NAGVMQNPRHLVRRRGQEARLRCSPMKGHSHVYWYRQLPEEGLKFMVYLQKENIIDESGMPKERFSAEFPKEGPSILRIQQVVRGDSAAYFCASSPPEGTYEQYFGPGTRLTVT.